The 24 T cell receptor beta chains presented below share a single source sample, sequenced in a study of post-analysis software for immune sequencing data (dated by TCRdb to between 2015 and 2017). Results and caveats for the whole study, not just this receptor: Significantly higher frequencies in patients than in controls were found for about five TRBV segments, including TRBV5-6, TRBV5-1 and TRBV20-1.

Their recognized antigens are unknown. To prepare the library, PCR was applied. TCRdb lists the instrument as Illumina HiSeq 2500. Unique molecular identifiers were incorporated into TCR beta cDNA libraries to reduce PCR and sequencing biases. TCRdb trimmed public reads at Q25 via fastp, called clones via MiXCR and kept in-frame beta chains. Under each unique CDR3 protein, matching rows form one entry showing the most common genes and DNA. Present in this sample are hundreds of thousands of distinct CDR3 sequences, approximately 30% of which were seen just once. 0.5% to 0.6% of the sample belongs to the ten largest clones. Sequencing was carried out using blood. These receptors all stem from a girl aged 5 to 17 with multiple sclerosis.

This clonotype was picked up a small number of times. The chain is built from TRBV6-5 and TRBJ2-7; maybe TRBD1 (5 bases). The germline V gene encodes CDR1 MNHEY and CDR2 SVGAGI. Between the trimmed V and J ends, which lost 2 bases and 2 bases, there was a span of 10 bases. The CDR3 covers 14 residues. CDR3 residues: CASSYLQGTYEQYF. The CDR3 nucleotides are TGTGCCAGCAGTTACCTCCAGGGAACCTACGAGCAGTACTTC.

This clonotype was found a few times. The genes are TRBV5-1 and TRBJ1-4, with 9 bases identical to TRBD1. CDR1 SGHRS and CDR2 YFSETQ come from the germline V gene. The CDR3 runs to 15 residues. V gave up 4 bases and J gave up 8 bases; unmatched junction bases: 9. This CDR3 reads CASSRRQGVEEKLFF. CDR3 bases: TGCGCCAGCAGCCGAAGACAGGGGGTCGAAGAAAAACTGTTTTTT.

The chain is built from TRBV7-9 and TRBJ2-1, with TRBD2 matching over 13 bases. This CDR3 contains 14 residues. Germline V lookup: CDR1 SEHNR, CDR2 FQNEAQ (reference sequence). Trimming at V came to 6 bases and at J to 6 bases, leaving 2 bases not matched to a gene. Here the CDR3 reads CASRLAGGLNEQFF. The CDR3 DNA is TGTGCCAGCAGACTAGCGGGGGGGCTCAATGAGCAGTTCTTC.

A remark on this clonotype: A much larger clone is a single base away; this may be a read error. The chain's CDR3 is CASSRGRDEQYF. CDR3 nucleotides: TGTGCCAGCTCCCGGGGTCGGGACGAGCAGTACTTC. The chain employs TRBV6-5 and TRBJ2-7, with D perhaps matching TRBD2 (5 bases). The V gene lost 8 bases and the J gene lost 5 bases, with 13 bases spanning the gap. CDR1 and CDR2 (germline): MNHEY, SVGAGI. This CDR3 has 12 residues.

This clonotype was seen repeatedly, ten times or more. The rearrangement uses TRBV24-1 and TRBJ2-1; TRBD1 or TRBD2 may be the D gene (5 bases each). The germline gives CDR1 KGHDR, CDR2 SFDVKD. V gave up 5 bases and J gave up 10 bases, with 20 bases separating them. This CDR3 has 15 residues. The CDR3 spells CATSAQGPVRWEQFF. The CDR3 nucleotides are TGTGCCACCAGTGCCCAGGGACCGGTCCGGTGGGAGCAGTTCTTC.

The V call is TRBV5-1, the J call TRBJ1-1; tentatively, D is TRBD1 (5 bases). CDR1 is SGHRS, CDR2 YFSETQ, per germline. V dropped 4 bases and J dropped 5 bases, with 15 bases sitting between them. The CDR3 has 14 residues. The CDR3 nucleotides read TGCGCCAGCAGCCGGCGGGACGGTGGGACTGAAGCTTTCTTT. It is translated as CASSRRDGGTEAFF.

In the case of this clonotype: The junction departs from the called germline gene at one end, perhaps through a read error. The rearrangement joins TRBV7-2 to TRBJ2-1; TRBD2 matches 7 bases. Germline lookup yields CDR1 SGHTA and CDR2 FQGNSA. This CDR3 spans 16 amino acids. DNA for the CDR3: TGTGTCAGCAGCCGCAGAAGCGGGATAATTTACAATGAGCAGTTCTTC. Translated, it gives CVSSRRSGIIYNEQFF.

This clonotype has just a few counts. The V and J genes are TRBV10-3 and TRBJ2-6; 10 bases map to TRBD1. Germline CDR1 ENHRY, CDR2 SYGVKD. This CDR3 is built from 18 residues. Trimming at V came to 6 bases and at J to 1 base, leaving 9 bases not matched to a gene. CDR3 coding DNA: TGTGCCATCAGACCCGGGACAGGGGATATTTCTGGGGCCAACGTCCTGACTTTC. Residues: CAIRPGTGDISGANVLTF.

V usage is TRBV6-6 and J usage is TRBJ1-6; 9 nucleotides line up with TRBD1. The germline gives CDR1 MNHNY, CDR2 SVGAGI (reference sequence). V trimming: 2 bases; J trimming: 5 bases; junction bases outside the gene matches: 1. This CDR3 region has 15 residues. The CDR3 nucleotides are TGTGCCAGCAGTTACGGGGACAGGGATAATTCACCCCTCCACTTT. Encoded protein: CASSYGDRDNSPLHF.

CDR3 protein: CSARDGRGGSSEQYF. The CDR3 bases are TGCAGTGCTAGAGACGGCAGGGGGGGTAGCAGCGAGCAGTACTTC. V usage is TRBV20-1 and J usage is TRBJ2-5; tentatively, D is TRBD1 or TRBD2 (7 bases each). The J call may be faulty, since TRBJ2-7 better matches the DNA end. CDR3 length equals 15 residues. Per the germline V gene, CDR1 is DFQATT and CDR2 is SNEGSKA (reference sequence).

This chain joins TRBV4-3 and TRBJ1-1, with D uncertain. Trimming took off 1 base at V and 1 base at J, with 7 bases between the two ends. Germline CDR1 LGHNA, CDR2 YSLEER. The CDR3 has 14 residues. The CDR3 here is CASSQALGNTEAFF. The DNA for the CDR3 is TGCGCCAGCAGCCAAGCGTTGGGGAACACTGAAGCTTTCTTT.

There are a few counts of this clonotype. This sequence joins TRBV11-2 and TRBJ2-1; 9 bases align to TRBD1. Germline V CDR1 and CDR2: SGHAT, FQNNGV. The V and J ends lost 1 base and 4 bases, in that order; junction bases with no gene match: 5. CDR3 size: 16 residues. CDR3: CASSLADRGVYNEQFF. CDR3 sequence (DNA): TGTGCCAGCAGCTTAGCCGACAGGGGGGTGTACAATGAGCAGTTCTTC.

This chain links TRBV18 with TRBJ2-7, with D possibly being TRBD1 (7 bases). The V gene's germline CDR1 is KGHSH and CDR2 LQKENI. V gave up 2 bases and J gave up 5 bases, with 16 bases separating them. The CDR3 spans 15 residues. CDR3 protein: CASSPGGTAGHEQYF. For the CDR3, the DNA is TGTGCCAGCTCACCAGGGGGGACAGCTGGCCACGAGCAGTACTTC.

As concerns this clonotype: One junction end does not reproduce the germline sequence, and a read error may be involved. The genes are TRBV2 and TRBJ2-5, with D perhaps TRBD1 or TRBD2 (5 bases each). The CDR3 extends over 16 amino acids. Germline CDR1 is SNHLY and CDR2 is FYNNEI. CDR3 coding DNA: TGTGCCAGCAGTGAGCTTAGTAGGGGTATGGGGGAGACCCAATACTTC. Translation gives CASSELSRGMGETQYF.

Here the CDR3 reads CSARDSGGTRYTQYF. DNA of the CDR3: TGCAGTGCTAGAGATAGCGGGGGAACCCGCTATACGCAGTATTTT. The chain carries TRBV20-1 and TRBJ2-3; 9 nucleotides agree with TRBD2. The CDR3 loop spans 15 amino acids. V dropped 0 bases and J dropped 7; count of bases not matched to a gene: 8. Germline V lookup: CDR1 DFQATT, CDR2 SNEGSKA (reference sequence).

This clonotype was seen more than once but under ten times. J is TRBJ2-7 and V is TRBV27; tentatively, D is TRBD2 (6 bases). CDR1 is MNHEY, CDR2 SMNVEV, per germline (reference sequence). The CDR3 loop spans 16 amino acids. Trimming removed 4 bases at V and 2 bases at J, with 18 bases between. Here the CDR3 reads CASSSPAGYLTYEQYF. CDR3 DNA sequence: TGTGCCAGCAGTTCGCCCGCGGGGTACCTGACCTACGAGCAGTACTTC.

The chain couples TRBV2 to TRBJ2-5; 10 bases agree with TRBD2. Gene TRBJ2-7 matches the end of the DNA better, so the J call may be wrong. Germline V gene lookup returns CDR1 SNHLY and CDR2 FYNNEI. The CDR3 covers 14 residues. CDR3 region: CASSTLAGLTEQYF. The CDR3 DNA sequence: TGTGCCAGCAGTACACTAGCGGGATTGACCGAGCAGTACTTC.

This clonotype was seen a handful of times. The CDR3 coding sequence is TGTGCCAGCAGCCAAGATTACAGACGAGGCTACACCTTC. Amino acid sequence: CASSQDYRRGYTF. J is TRBJ1-2 and V is TRBV3-1; the D is unclear. V lost 0 bases to trimming and J lost 8 bases, with 10 bases between them. This CDR3 has 13 residues. Germline values: CDR1 LGHDT, CDR2 YNNKEL (reference sequence).

CDR3 nucleotide sequence: TGTGCCAGCAGTTCGACAGGACTAAATGAAAAACTGTTTTTT. This sequence encodes CASSSTGLNEKLFF. This sequence joins TRBV27 and TRBJ1-4; D is perhaps TRBD1 (6 bases). Germline-derived CDR1 and CDR2 are MNHEY and SMNVEV (reference sequence). V lost 4 bases and J lost 5, with 11 bases in between. The CDR3 spans 14 residues.

The chain has TRBV12-3 or TRBV12-4 and TRBJ2-1; 10 bases are shared with TRBD1. The V segment lost 3 bases and the J segment 7 bases; nucleotides outside the gene matches: 9. The CDR3 spans 16 residues. The CDR3 reads CASSFSGTGEANEQFF. CDR3 coding DNA: TGTGCCAGCAGTTTTTCCGGGACAGGGGAAGCAAATGAGCAGTTCTTC.

The CDR3 DNA is TGCAGCGTTGTGGCGGGTTCAACTAATGAAAAACTGTTTTTT. Its translation: CSVVAGSTNEKLFF. The chain links TRBV29-1 to TRBJ1-4, with D uncertain. Germline V gene lookup returns CDR1 SQVTM and CDR2 ANQGSEA. This CDR3 has 14 residues. V was clipped by 4 bases and J by 0 bases, with 9 bases between them. Variable domain in full (rest from reference TRBV29-1 and TRBJ1-4): SAVISQKPSRDICQRGTSLTIQCQVDSQVTMMFWYRQQPGQSLTLIATANQGSEATYESGFVIDKFPISRPNLTFSTLTVSNMSPEDSSIYLCSVVAGSTNEKLFFGSGTQLSVL.

This clonotype was found a few times. V usage is TRBV28 and J usage is TRBJ2-6; D is ambiguous. The V gene's germline CDR1 is MDHEN and CDR2 SYDVKM. CDR3 length equals 18 residues. Trimming took 5 bases from V and 0 from J, leaving 17 bases between them. The CDR3 DNA follows: TGTGCCAGCAGTCCCGCTGGTCCCCCCTCCTCTGGGGCCAACGTCCTGACTTTC. As protein: CASSPAGPPSSGANVLTF.

The chain recombines TRBV18 with TRBJ2-1; 7 bases are a match to TRBD1. The CDR3 totals 13 residues. CDR1 and CDR2 from the germline V gene are KGHSH and LQKENI. V trimming: 3 bases; J trimming: 8 bases; junction bases outside the gene matches: 4. The CDR3 here is CASSPRQGDEQFF. CDR3 in DNA: TGTGCCAGCTCACCTCGACAGGGCGATGAGCAGTTCTTC. The full variable domain, completed using reference TRBV18 and TRBJ2-1, is NAGVMQNPRHLVRRRGQEARLRCSPMKGHSHVYWYRQLPEEGLKFMVYLQKENIIDESGMPKERFSAEFPKEGPSILRIQQVVRGDSAAYFCASSPRQGDEQFFGPGTRLTVL.

With regard to this clonotype: Germline and junction disagree at one end, which may indicate a read error. The chain recombines TRBV5-1 with TRBJ2-4, with unresolved D. The CDR3 has 14 residues. In germline, CDR1 is SGHRS, CDR2 YFSETQ. The CDR3 DNA reads TGCGCCAGCAGCTTGGGGGCAGCCGAAAACATTCAGTACTTC. This translates into CASSLGAAENIQYF.